This TCR beta chain stems from a study of T cell responses to AZD1222 COVID-19 vaccine. Findings of the study overall: Most donors were white British and more were female, and clonal diversity was possibly underestimated. Repertoire sampling was restricted to post-peak T cell response timepoints. Spike-specific TCR breadth and depth rose after two AZD1222 doses. Per reports, nearly half of all spike-specific TCRs target regions that are unmutated in variants.

On this clone itself: As yet, its antigen is unknown.

Produced via immunoSEQ multiplex PCR; TCRdb's table is partial and in-frame only. The table records roughly 91,000 clones, about 90% of them present only once. Germline values: CDR1 SGHTA, CDR2 FQGNSA. This CDR3 comprises 14 residues. Trimming removed 1 base from V and 8 bases from J, with 9 bases in between. The sample here was peripheral blood, taken on day 0 of AZD1222 vaccination. The chain recombines TRBV7-2 with TRBJ1-6; D is undetermined. The receptor's source is an adult in good health. The CDR3 sequence: CASSLGQNHSPLHF. The CDR3 DNA sequence: TGTGCCAGCAGCTTAGGGCAGAATCATTCACCCCTCCACTTT.